This entry features one TCR beta chain sequence. Antigen: not known. This specimen belongs to a study of beta chain features in type 1 diabetes. Across the study: Age, gender and cell yields were alike across patients and healthy donors.

The isolated RNA, all of it, was reverse transcribed, so expressed TCRB transcripts were what got sequenced. Assay used: immunoSEQ multiplex PCR; TCRdb lists only in-frame clones, some missing. The sample has 600,000 to 700,000 clones; around an eighth are singletons. Germline CDR1 reads SQVTM; CDR2 reads ANQGSEA. The V and J ends lost 7 bases and 3 bases respectively, with 22 bases between them. This CDR3 contains 15 residues. General study findings and limits: Insertions were fewer and deletions more numerous at VDJ junctions in type 1 diabetes patients. Cells carrying high TCR expression could end up over-represented when cDNA is sequenced. Patients and controls would share equally any PCR tilt toward shorter templates. Significant though moderate, a shortening of TCRB CDR3s appeared in all four CD4+ subsets of Type 1 diabetes patients.

The sequence was collected from a man aged 18 to 30 with type 1 diabetes. The V gene is TRBV29-1, the J gene TRBJ2-7; D may be TRBD1 (6 bases). Sequenced material: naive CD4+ T cells from blood. CDR3 coding DNA: TGCAGCGCCCTATCCACCCCAGGGGATAACTACGAGCAGTACTTC. Its translation: CSALSTPGDNYEQYF.